The clone carrying this T cell receptor (beta chain) was detected only a few times. Per the original methods: Amplification with reference gene primers provided the estimates of nucleated cell counts. Profiled with immunoSEQ multiplex PCR; TCRdb holds only in-frame clones, not every one. V, J and clone size reflect that table, while D and trimming were determined from the DNA. Found here are about 160,000 clones, roughly 88% of them singletons; the top ten hold roughly 9%. The data were obtained in a study of blood T cell repertoires in COVID-19. Background on the study: Some COVID-19 samples were acute and others convalescent; all came from the United States, Italy and Spain. In each case, the material was cDNA or gDNA derived from T cells, B-cell-depleted T cells, or PBMCs.

The clonotype was recovered from a woman older than 75 with active or convalescent COVID-19. Material for sequencing was peripheral blood.

CDR3 residues: CASSYSGQVTYEQYF. The CDR3 DNA sequence: TGTGCCAGCAGTTACTCGGGACAAGTTACCTACGAGCAGTACTTC. The chain recombines TRBV6-2 or TRBV6-3 with TRBJ2-7; D perhaps matches TRBD1 (6 bases). Germline CDR1 reads MNHEY; CDR2 reads SVGEGT. V dropped 0 bases and J dropped 2 bases, with 11 bases sitting between them. This CDR3 region has 15 residues.